This T cell receptor (beta chain) was profiled in a study of early T cells in non-severe SARS-CoV-2 infection. This CDR3 is 13 amino acids long. Deletions cut 0 bases from V and 5 bases from J, with 5 bases between. CDR1 and CDR2 from the germline V gene are MNHNY and SVGAGI (reference sequence). TCRdb re-called the 5' RACE reads with MiXCR, one entry per CDR3 protein. The data contain 90,000 or so distinct CDR3 sequences, under 15% of them singletons. This clonotype has a count of ten or more. This clonotype originated in an adult who was a healthcare worker with PCR-confirmed SARS-CoV-2 infection or an uninfected control (not recorded which). This chain uses TRBV6-6 with TRBJ1-5; TRBD1 is a possible D gene (5 bases). The sequenced sample consisted of whole blood. The CDR3 coding sequence is TGTGCCAGCAGTTACTCAGGGGATCAGCCCCAGCATTTT. It codes for CASSYSGDQPQHF.